This T cell receptor beta chain was observed in a study of blood T cell repertoires in COVID-19. Looking at the study overall: Samples of COVID-19 (acute and convalescent) were obtained from the United States, Italy and Spain. Sample material is recorded as cDNA or gDNA derived from T cells, B-cell-depleted T cells, or PBMCs.

This CDR3 comprises 16 residues. V was clipped by 1 base and J by 3 bases; unmatched bases: 8. The V gene's germline CDR1 is LGHNA and CDR2 YSLEER. Authors' analysis steps: Amplification of reference gene primers provided the estimated nucleated cell counts. TCRdb's copy holds only in-frame clones and misses some; the assay was immunoSEQ multiplex PCR. That table is the source of V, J and clone size, and D and trimming were worked out from the DNA. This table holds roughly 260,000 clones, around 86% found once. V is TRBV4-3 and J is TRBJ1-1; TRBD1 agrees at 7 bases. The sequenced sample was peripheral blood. The clonotype originates from a man aged 40-50 years who had recovered from COVID-19. As DNA, the CDR3 is TGCGCCAGCAGCCAAGGACGACAGGGAAGTTACACTGAAGCTTTCTTT. Its protein product is CASSQGRQGSYTEAFF.